Included here is one TCR beta chain sequence, with context. The antigen is not known. The data are from a study of cytomegalovirus exposure and HLA in healthy donors. Study conclusions and caveats: In a later analysis, first-cohort TCR clusters were found to tend to co-occur in the 120 validation repertoires.

CDR3 size: 16 residues. Trimming removed 3 bases at V and 5 bases at J, with 19 bases between. Germline V lookup: CDR1 MGHRA, CDR2 YSYEKL. Produced via immunoSEQ multiplex PCR; TCRdb's table is partial and in-frame only. Among 200,000 or so clones listed, around four fifths were seen once. The V and J genes are TRBV4-1 and TRBJ2-5; weak D call: TRBD1 (7 bases). Sequencing used PBMCs. This clonotype was obtained from a man in his late teens or twenties in good health and CMV-seropositive. The CDR3 bases are TGCGCCAGCAGCCATGGGAGACAGGGACGGGGGGAGACCCAGTACTTC. This gives the protein CASSHGRQGRGETQYF.